The 8 T cell receptor beta chains below all came from one sample that was sequenced in a study of blood T cell repertoires in COVID-19. The data were produced by immunoSEQ multiplex PCR, yet TCRdb's version contains in-frame clones alone and is incomplete. The table lists 95,000 to 150,000 clones, less than 90% of them singletons. Material: peripheral blood. These receptors all stem from an elderly woman with acute or convalescent COVID-19.

The V gene is TRBV3-1 (or the pseudogene TRBV3-2), the J gene TRBJ1-2; no firm D call. V was shortened by 3 bases and J by 3 bases, with 11 bases between the two germline ends. Germline V gene lookup returns CDR1 LGHDT and CDR2 YNNKEL (reference sequence). The length of the CDR3 is 14 residues. The CDR3 DNA follows: TGTGCCAGCAGCCAGGGCCCGAGCCACTATGGCTACACCTTC. It encodes CASSQGPSHYGYTF.

This clone showed up just once. V is TRBV12-3 or TRBV12-4 and J is TRBJ1-1, with D tentatively TRBD1 (5 bases). V dropped 7 bases and J dropped 4 bases, with 13 bases sitting between them. CDR3 size: 13 residues. The CDR3 region is CASTPIGGTEAFF. The CDR3 DNA follows: TGTGCCAGCACCCCGATCGGGGGCACTGAAGCTTTCTTT.

V is TRBV19 and J is TRBJ1-5, with a possible D match to TRBD1 (6 bases). This CDR3 has 14 residues. V lost 3 bases and J 5 bases, leaving 11 bases between the germline ends. Germline loops: CDR1 LNHDA, CDR2 SQIVND (reference sequence). CDR3 DNA: TGTGCCAGTAGTATGATGACAGGCTATCAGCCCCAGCATTTT. Translating it yields CASSMMTGYQPQHF.

The chain joins TRBV6-1 to TRBJ1-1; no firm D call. The V and J ends lost 2 bases and 1 base respectively, with 5 bases between them. Germline CDR1 MNHNS, CDR2 SASEGT. The CDR3 runs 13 residues. CDR3 nucleotide sequence: TGTGCCAGCAGTGAACCAGAGAACACTGAAGCTTTCTTT. Translating gives CASSEPENTEAFF.

V gene TRBV10-3 combines with J gene TRBJ1-5; D is uncertain. Per germline, CDR1 ENHRY and CDR2 SYGVKD. The CDR3 is 14 residues long. V was trimmed by 4 bases and J by 7 bases, leaving 14 bases between them. This chain's CDR3 is CAISVGQERQPQHF. As DNA, the CDR3 is TGTGCCATCAGTGTTGGTCAAGAACGGCAGCCCCAGCATTTT.

This chain uses TRBV10-3 with TRBJ2-3; 8 nucleotides line up with TRBD2. The germline V gene encodes CDR1 ENHRY and CDR2 SYGVKD. The CDR3 is 14 amino acids. V shed 7 bases and J 1 base; nucleotides not matched to a gene: 4. The CDR3 protein is CAITGRGGTDTQYF. The CDR3 DNA is TGTGCCATCACTGGGCGGGGGGGCACAGATACGCAGTATTTT.

This rearrangement joins TRBV4-1 to TRBJ1-3; 9 bases are shared with TRBD1. This CDR3 has 16 amino acids. V lost 4 bases and J lost 2; bases outside the gene matches: 6. Per germline, CDR1 MGHRA and CDR2 YSYEKL. The CDR3 DNA reads as TGCGCCAGCAGCCTCATACAGGGGGCAGCTGGAAACACCATATATTTT. It codes for CASSLIQGAAGNTIYF.

This clone appeared a single time. The V call is TRBV27, the J call TRBJ2-2; the D gene is possibly TRBD1 (6 bases). Trimming removed 4 bases at V and 1 base at J, with 7 bases between. Germline CDR1 MNHEY, CDR2 SMNVEV (reference sequence). The CDR3 is made up of 14 amino acids. The CDR3 region is CASSWGQNTGELFF. CDR3 DNA sequence: TGTGCCAGCAGTTGGGGACAGAACACCGGGGAGCTGTTTTTT.